This T cell receptor beta chain was captured in a study of blood T cell repertoires in COVID-19. CDR3 length: 16 residues. The germline CDR1 and CDR2 sequences are MNHNS and SASEGT. The method was immunoSEQ multiplex PCR; TCRdb's version includes in-frame clones alone and lacks a portion of them. The data contain under 300,000 clones, nearly 90% of them singletons. This clone was seen just once. One end of the junction fails to match germline, which may point to a read error. The sample contains more than one DNA sequence encoding this CDR3. The chain uses TRBV6-1 and TRBJ1-1; 10 bases agree with TRBD1. The sequence was obtained from a young woman who had recovered from COVID-19. Sequences were obtained from PBMCs or T cells enriched from blood (not recorded which). In nucleotides, the CDR3 is TGTGCCAGCAGTGTCCCCTTAGGACAGGGGGTGGATGAAGCTTTTTTT. Translated: CASSVPLGQGVDEAFF.